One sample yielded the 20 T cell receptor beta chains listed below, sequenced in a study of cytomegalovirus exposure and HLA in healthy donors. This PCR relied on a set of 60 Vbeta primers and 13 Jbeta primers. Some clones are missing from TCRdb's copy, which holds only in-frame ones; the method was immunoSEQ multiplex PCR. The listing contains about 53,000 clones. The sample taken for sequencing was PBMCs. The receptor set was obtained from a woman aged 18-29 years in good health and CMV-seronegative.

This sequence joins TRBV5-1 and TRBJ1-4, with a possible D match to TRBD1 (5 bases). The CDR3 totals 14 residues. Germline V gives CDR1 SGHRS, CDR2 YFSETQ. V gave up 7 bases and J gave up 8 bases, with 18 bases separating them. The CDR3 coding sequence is TGCGCCAGCGCCATGGCAGGGCCTGGGGAAAAACTGTTTTTT. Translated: CASAMAGPGEKLFF.

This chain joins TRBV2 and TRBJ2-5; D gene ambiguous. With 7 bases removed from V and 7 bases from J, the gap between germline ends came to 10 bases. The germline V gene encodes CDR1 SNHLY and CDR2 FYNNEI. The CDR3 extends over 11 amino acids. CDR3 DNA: TGTGCCAGCACCCCCCGAGGGACCCAGTACTTC. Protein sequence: CASTPRGTQYF.

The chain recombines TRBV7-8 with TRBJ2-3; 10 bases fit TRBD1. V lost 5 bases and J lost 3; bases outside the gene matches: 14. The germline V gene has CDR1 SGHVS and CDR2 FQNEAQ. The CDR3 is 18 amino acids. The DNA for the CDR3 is TGTGCCAGCAGCGTAACTGGGACAGGGGCGCGGGAGACAGATACGCAGTATTTT. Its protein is CASSVTGTGARETDTQYF. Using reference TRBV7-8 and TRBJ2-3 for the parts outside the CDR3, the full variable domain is GAGVSQSPRYKVAKRGQDVALRCDPISGHVSLFWYQQALGQGPEFLTYFQNEAQLDKSGLPSDRFFAERPEGSVSTLKIQRTQQEDSAVYLCASSVTGTGARETDTQYFGPGTRLTVL.

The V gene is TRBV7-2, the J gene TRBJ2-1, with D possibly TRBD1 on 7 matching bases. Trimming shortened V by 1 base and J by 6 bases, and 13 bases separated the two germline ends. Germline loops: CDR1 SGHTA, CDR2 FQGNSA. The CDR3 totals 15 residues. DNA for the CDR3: TGTGCCAGCAGCTTAGACAGGGGAGGTGCCAATGAGCAGTTCTTC. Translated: CASSLDRGGANEQFF.

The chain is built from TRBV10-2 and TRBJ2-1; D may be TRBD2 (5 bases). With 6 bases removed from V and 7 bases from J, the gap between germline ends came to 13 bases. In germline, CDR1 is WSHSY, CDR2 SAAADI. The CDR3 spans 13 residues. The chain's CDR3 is CASSRVLGNEQFF. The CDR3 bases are TGCGCCAGCAGCCGAGTACTAGGGAATGAGCAGTTCTTC.

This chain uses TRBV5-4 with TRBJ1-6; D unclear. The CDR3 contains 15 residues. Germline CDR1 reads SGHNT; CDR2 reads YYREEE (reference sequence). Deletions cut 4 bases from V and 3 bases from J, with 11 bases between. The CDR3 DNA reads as TGTGCCAGCAGCCTTACCGGGAACTATAATTCACCCCTCCACTTT. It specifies CASSLTGNYNSPLHF.

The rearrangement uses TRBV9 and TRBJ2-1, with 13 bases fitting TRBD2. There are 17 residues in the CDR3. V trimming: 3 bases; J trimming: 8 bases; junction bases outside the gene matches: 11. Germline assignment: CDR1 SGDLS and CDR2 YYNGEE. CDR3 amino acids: CASSAPRTSGRVYEQFF. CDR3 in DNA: TGTGCCAGCAGCGCGCCCCGGACTAGCGGGAGAGTCTATGAGCAGTTCTTC.

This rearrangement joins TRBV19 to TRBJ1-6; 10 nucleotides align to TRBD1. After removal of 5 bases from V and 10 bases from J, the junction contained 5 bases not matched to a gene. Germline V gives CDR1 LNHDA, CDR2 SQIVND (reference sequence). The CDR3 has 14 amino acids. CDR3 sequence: CASSQGTGVSPLHF. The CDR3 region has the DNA TGTGCCAGTAGTCAAGGGACAGGGGTATCACCCCTCCACTTT.

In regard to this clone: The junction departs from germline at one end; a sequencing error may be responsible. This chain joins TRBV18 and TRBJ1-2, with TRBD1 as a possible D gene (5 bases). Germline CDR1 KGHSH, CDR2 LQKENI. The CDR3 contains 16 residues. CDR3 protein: CASAPPFHGGRNGYTF. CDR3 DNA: TGTGCCAGCGCACCCCCGTTTCATGGGGGGAGAAATGGCTACACCTTC.

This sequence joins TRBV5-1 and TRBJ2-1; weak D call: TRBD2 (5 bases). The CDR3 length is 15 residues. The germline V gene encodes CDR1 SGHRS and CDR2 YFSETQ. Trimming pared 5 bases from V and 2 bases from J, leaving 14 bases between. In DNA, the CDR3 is TGCGCCAGCAGGCGGAGCGGACTTACCTACAATGAGCAGTTCTTC. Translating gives CASRRSGLTYNEQFF.

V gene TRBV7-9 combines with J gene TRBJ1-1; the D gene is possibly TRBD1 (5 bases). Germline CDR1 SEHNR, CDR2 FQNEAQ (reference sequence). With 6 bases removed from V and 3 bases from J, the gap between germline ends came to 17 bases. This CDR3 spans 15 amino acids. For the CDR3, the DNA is TGTGCCAGCAGGAAAAAGCGGGTAGGGGACACTGAAGCTTTCTTT. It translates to CASRKKRVGDTEAFF.

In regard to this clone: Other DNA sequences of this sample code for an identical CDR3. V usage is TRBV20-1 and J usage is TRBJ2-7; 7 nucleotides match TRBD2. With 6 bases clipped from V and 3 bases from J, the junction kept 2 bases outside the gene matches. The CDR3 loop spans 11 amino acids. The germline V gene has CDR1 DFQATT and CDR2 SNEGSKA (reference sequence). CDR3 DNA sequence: TGCAGTGCATGGGGGGGCTACGAGCAGTACTTC. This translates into CSAWGGYEQYF.

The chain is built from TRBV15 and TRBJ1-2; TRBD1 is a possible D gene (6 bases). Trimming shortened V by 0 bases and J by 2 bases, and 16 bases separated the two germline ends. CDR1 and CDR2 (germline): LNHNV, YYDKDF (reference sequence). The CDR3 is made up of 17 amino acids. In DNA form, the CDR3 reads TGTGCCACCAGCAGAGATAAGGGATCACAGGGAAACTATGGCTACACCTTC. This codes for CATSRDKGSQGNYGYTF.

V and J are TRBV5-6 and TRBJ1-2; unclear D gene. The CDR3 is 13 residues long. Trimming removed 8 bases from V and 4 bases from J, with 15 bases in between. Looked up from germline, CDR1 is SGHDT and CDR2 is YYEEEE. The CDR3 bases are TGTGCCAGAGGCTCTTATAGCCTCTATGGCTACACCTTC. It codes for CARGSYSLYGYTF.

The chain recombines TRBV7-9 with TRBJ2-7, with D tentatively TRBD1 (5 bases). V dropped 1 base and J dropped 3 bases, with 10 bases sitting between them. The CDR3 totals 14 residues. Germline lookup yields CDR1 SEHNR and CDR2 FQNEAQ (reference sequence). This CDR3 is CASSLGRQGYEQYF. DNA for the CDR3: TGTGCCAGCAGCTTAGGTCGGCAGGGCTACGAGCAGTACTTC.

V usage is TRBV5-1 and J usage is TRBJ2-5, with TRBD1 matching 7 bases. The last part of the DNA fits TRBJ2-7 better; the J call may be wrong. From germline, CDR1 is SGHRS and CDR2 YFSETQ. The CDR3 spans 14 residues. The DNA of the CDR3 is TGCGCCAGCAGCTTGAAGGGGGCGCCCTACGAGCAGTACTTC. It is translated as CASSLKGAPYEQYF.

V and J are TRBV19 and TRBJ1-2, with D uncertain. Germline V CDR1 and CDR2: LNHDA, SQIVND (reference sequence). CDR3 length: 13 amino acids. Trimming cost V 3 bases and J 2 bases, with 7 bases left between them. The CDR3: CASSIRRNYGYTF. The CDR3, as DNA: TGTGCCAGTAGTATCCGGAGAAACTATGGCTACACCTTC.

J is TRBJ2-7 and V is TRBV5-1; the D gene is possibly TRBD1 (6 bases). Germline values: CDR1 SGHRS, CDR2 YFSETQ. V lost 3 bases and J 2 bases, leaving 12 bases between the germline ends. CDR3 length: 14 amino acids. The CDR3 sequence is CASSWTASAYEQYF. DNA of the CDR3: TGCGCCAGCAGCTGGACAGCGAGCGCCTACGAGCAGTACTTC.

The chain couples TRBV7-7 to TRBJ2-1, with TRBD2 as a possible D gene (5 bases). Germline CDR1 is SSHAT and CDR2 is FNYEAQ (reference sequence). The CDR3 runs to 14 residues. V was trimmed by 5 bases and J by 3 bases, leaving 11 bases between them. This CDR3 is CASSPTTLYNEQFF. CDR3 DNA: TGTGCCAGCAGCCCGACTACTCTCTACAATGAGCAGTTCTTC.

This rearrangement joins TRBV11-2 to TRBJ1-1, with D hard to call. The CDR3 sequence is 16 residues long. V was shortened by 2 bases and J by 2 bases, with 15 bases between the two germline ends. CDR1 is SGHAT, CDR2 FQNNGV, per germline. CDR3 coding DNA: TGTGCCAGCAGCTTAAAGAGTTGGGGAGTTAACACTGAAGCTTTCTTT. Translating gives CASSLKSWGVNTEAFF. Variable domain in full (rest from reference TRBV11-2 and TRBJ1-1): EAGVAQSPRYKIIEKRQSVAFWCNPISGHATLYWYQQILGQGPKLLIQFQNNGVVDDSQLPKDRFSAERLKGVDSTLKIQPAKLEDSAVYLCASSLKSWGVNTEAFFGQGTRLTVV.